Listed below are T cell receptor beta chains from one sample, sequenced in a study of preoperative IRX-2 immunotherapy in early breast cancer. The repertoire was sequenced with immunoSEQ multiplex PCR; TCRdb's copy has only in-frame clones and lacks some. The data contain 35,000 to 45,000 clones, around 82% of them singletons. Material: lymph node tissue, obtained after IRX-2 immunotherapy. The receptors shown here come from a human donor with breast cancer. The CDR3 runs from the conserved cysteine through the conserved F or W. A D gene is named only where the DNA matches it firmly. Only part of the rows carry a size: once, few, many, or a class if the clone is expanded.

TRBJ1-4,NA,NA,TRBV6-8,TGTGCCAGCAGTGCGAGCAGGGGAAACGAAAAACTGTTTTTT,CASSASRGNEKLFF
TRBJ1-2,NA,NA,TRBV4-1,TGCGCCAGCAGGGGAGGGGGTCCTTGGACGGATGGCTACACCTTC,CASRGGGPWTDGYTF
TRBJ2-5,TRBD2,NA,TRBV11-3,TGTGCCAGCAGCTTAGGACTAGCAGGGGAGACCCAGTACTTC,CASSLGLAGETQYF
TRBJ1-1,TRBD1,few,TRBV30,TGTGCCGGACTACCACGGACAGGTAAGAACACTGAAGCTTTCTTT,CAGLPRTGKNTEAFF
TRBJ1-2,NA,NA,TRBV15,TGTGCCACCAGCAGAGGGGACGGACGACCTTATTCCGGCTACACCTTC,CATSRGDGRPYSGYTF
TRBJ2-7,NA,NA,TRBV28,TGTGCCATCACAACCCCGGGACGGAGAATCATATTC,CAITTPGRRIIF
TRBJ1-1,NA,NA,TRBV19,TGTGCCAGTAGTGTATCGGCCTCAAGGGCTGAAGCTTTCTTT,CASSVSASRAEAFF
TRBJ2-2,NA,NA,TRBV6-8,TGTGCCAGCAGTTACGATCTAGCGCCGAACACCGGGGAGCTGTTTTTT,CASSYDLAPNTGELFF
TRBJ2-1,TRBD2,NA,TRBV5-1,TGCGCCAGCAGTACGGTACTAGCGGGGAAGAATGAGCAGTTCTTC,CASSTVLAGKNEQFF
TRBJ2-2,NA,NA,TRBV11-3,TGTGCCAGCAGCTTAGACTCAGGGACCGGGGAGCTGTTTTTT,CASSLDSGTGELFF
TRBJ2-7,TRBD1,NA,TRBV6-8,TGTGCCAGCAGCACCGCCCGGGACAGGGGGTCCTACGAGCAGTACTTC,CASSTARDRGSYEQYF
TRBJ1-1,TRBD1,NA,TRBV7-8,TGTGCCAGCAGCTTGGGCTCAGGGGGCACTGAAGCTTTCTTT,CASSLGSGGTEAFF
TRBJ1-5,NA,NA,TRBV6-8,TGTGCCAGCAGTTACCCTTCAGGGGTCTGGGACAATCAGCCCCAGCATTTT,CASSYPSGVWDNQPQHF
TRBJ1-3,NA,once,TRBV5-1,TGCGCCAGCAGCTCCGACGCGAGCTCTGGAAACACCATATATTTT,CASSSDASSGNTIYF
TRBJ2-7,NA,NA,TRBV11-3,TGTGCCAGCAGCTTGACGGTACTAGTAGGACTCTCCTACGAGCAGTACTTC,CASSLTVLVGLSYEQYF
TRBJ2-7,TRBD2,NA,TRBV19,TGTGCCAGTAGCCCGAGCGGGGTGGCGGCGGAGCAGTACTTC,CASSPSGVAAEQYF
TRBJ2-1,TRBD2,NA,TRBV19,TGTGCCAGTAGGGCTAGCGGGGTAGGGTACAATGAGCAGTTCTTC,CASRASGVGYNEQFF
TRBJ1-1,NA,NA,TRBV5-1,TGCGCCAGCAGCTCCGGGACAAGGAACACTGAAGCTTTCTTT,CASSSGTRNTEAFF
TRBJ1-3,NA,NA,TRBV5-1,TGCGCCAGCAGCTTGGAGGCAAGCTCTGGAAACACCATATATTTT,CASSLEASSGNTIYF
TRBJ1-2,TRBD1,NA,TRBV6-8,TGTGCCAGCACTAATATACAGGGGTTAGCCTATGGCTACACCTTC,CASTNIQGLAYGYTF
TRBJ1-2,NA,NA,TRBV11-3,TGTGCCAGCAGCCCGCTTGCAGGGAAGGGCGATGGCTACACCTTC,CASSPLAGKGDGYTF
TRBJ2-3,NA,NA,TRBV19,TGTGCCAGTACCCGCAGAGTCGGGAGCACAGATACGCAGTATTTT,CASTRRVGSTDTQYF
TRBJ1-6,NA,once,TRBV11-3,TGTGCCAGCAGCGAGGCTATCCATAATTCACCCCTCCACTTT,CASSEAIHNSPLHF
TRBJ2-2,NA,NA,TRBV1,TGCGCCAGCAGCCACCACGACGCGGATCTCGGGGAGCTGTTTTTT,CASSHHDADLGELFF
TRBJ2-1,NA,few,TRBV6-8,TGTGCCACCATCAATCTAGGACGGGCCTTGAATGAGCAGTTCTTC,CATINLGRALNEQFF
TRBJ2-3,TRBD1,NA,TRBV6-8,TGTGCCAGCGACAGGGGATTTACAGATACGCAGTATTTT,CASDRGFTDTQYF
TRBJ2-3,TRBD1,once,TRBV11-3,TGTGCCAGCAGCTTGGACAGGGGAAGGGCAGATACGCAGTATTTT,CASSLDRGRADTQYF
TRBJ1-1,NA,NA,TRBV5-1,TGCGCCAGCAGCGAGGGACATCAGAACACTGAAGCTTTCTTT,CASSEGHQNTEAFF
TRBJ1-1,NA,NA,TRBV9,TGTGCCAGCAGTGATCTGTTTCTGAACACTGAAGCTTTCTTT,CASSDLFLNTEAFF
TRBJ1-3,TRBD1,NA,TRBV5-1,TGCGCCAGCAGCCTGCCCCGGACAGGGGAAAGAAACACCATATATTTT,CASSLPRTGERNTIYF
TRBJ2-1,TRBD1,NA,TRBV5-1,TGCGCCAGCAACCAAAGACAGGGACGAAACAATGAGCAGTTCTTC,CASNQRQGRNNEQFF
TRBJ2-1,NA,NA,TRBV5-1,TGCGCCAGCAGCTTGACACAGCCGAGGAATGAGCAGTTCTTC,CASSLTQPRNEQFF
TRBJ1-5,NA,NA,TRBV28,TGTGCCAGCGGTTATAGCAATCAGCCCCAGCATTTT,CASGYSNQPQHF
TRBJ1-6,TRBD1,NA,TRBV5-1,TGCGCCAGCAGCTCCAATCCGACAGGGGAGGGATCACCCCTCCACTTT,CASSSNPTGEGSPLHF
TRBJ2-2,NA,few,TRBV11-3,TGTGCCAGCAGCTTAGAGACTACGAACACCGGGGAGCTGTTTTTT,CASSLETTNTGELFF